These 21 T cell receptor beta chains share one sample of origin, sequenced in a study of graft-versus-host responses after intestinal transplantation. Libraries were prepared by immunoSEQ multiplex PCR; TCRdb keeps only in-frame clonotypes and omits some of them. The sample yields approximately 19,000 clones, approximately 72% seen once. Lamina propria and intraepithelial lymphocytes were released by processing graft tissue. Sequencing was performed on ileum tissue, taken approximately 3 weeks after intestinal transplant. The source is a human patient who received an intestinal transplant, so some T cells may come from the graft donor.

The chain links TRBV9 to TRBJ1-2; 8 nucleotides match TRBD1. The CDR3 spans 13 residues. The V and J ends lost 3 bases and 5 bases, in that order; junction bases with no gene match: 3. The germline V gene encodes CDR1 SGDLS and CDR2 YYNGEE. In nucleotides, the CDR3 is TGTGCCAGCAGCGAGTGGACAGGGTATGGCTACACCTTC. Translated: CASSEWTGYGYTF.

The chain combines TRBV5-6 with TRBJ2-5, with TRBD1 matching over 10 bases. V gave up 1 base and J gave up 2 bases; unmatched junction bases: 8. Germline CDR1 SGHDT, CDR2 YYEEEE. This CDR3 is built from 17 residues. The chain's CDR3 is CASSLLTGGIGQETQYF. The CDR3 DNA sequence: TGTGCCAGCAGCTTGTTGACAGGGGGCATTGGGCAAGAGACCCAGTACTTC.

This chain links TRBV6-6 with TRBJ1-4, with D uncertain. CDR1 and CDR2 (germline): MNHNY, SVGAGI (reference sequence). The CDR3 covers 15 residues. V was cut by 0 bases and J by 5 bases, with 10 bases left in between. CDR3: CASSYSLRGNEKLFF. The CDR3 DNA is TGTGCCAGCAGTTACTCACTGCGAGGGAATGAAAAACTGTTTTTT.

This chain links TRBV6-5 with TRBJ1-2; D not certain. V was shortened by 5 bases and J by 2 bases, with 12 bases between the two germline ends. The CDR3 loop spans 14 amino acids. Germline CDR1 is MNHEY and CDR2 is SVGAGI. CDR3 residues: CASSHARGNYGYTF. In DNA form, the CDR3 reads TGTGCCAGCAGTCATGCTCGGGGAAACTATGGCTACACCTTC.

This chain joins TRBV25-1 and TRBJ2-2, with a possible D match to TRBD2 (6 bases). Germline V gene data show CDR1 as MGHDK and CDR2 as SYGVNS. This CDR3 contains 14 residues. V was clipped by 8 bases and J by 4 bases, with 14 bases between them. The CDR3: CASAPAEGTGELFF. The CDR3 DNA follows: TGTGCCAGCGCTCCTGCGGAGGGCACCGGGGAGCTGTTTTTT.

V usage is TRBV7-9 and J usage is TRBJ2-2; no clear D gene. Looked up from germline, CDR1 is SEHNR and CDR2 is FQNEAQ (reference sequence). This CDR3 region has 13 residues. Trimming pared 0 bases from V and 7 bases from J, leaving 6 bases between. The CDR3 protein is CASSLALYGELFF. CDR3 sequence (DNA): TGTGCCAGCAGCTTAGCCCTTTACGGGGAGCTGTTTTTT.

The chain has TRBV27 and TRBJ2-7; 9 bases fit TRBD2. With V trimmed by 7 bases and J by 4 bases, 11 bases remained unmatched. Germline CDR1 MNHEY, CDR2 SMNVEV (reference sequence). The CDR3 is 15 residues long. The CDR3 loop is CASTPLAGRPYEQYF. The DNA for the CDR3 is TGTGCCAGCACTCCGCTAGCGGGAAGGCCTTACGAGCAGTACTTC.

V and J are TRBV5-5 and TRBJ2-5; perhaps TRBD1 as D (5 bases). Germline V gene lookup returns CDR1 SGHKS and CDR2 YYEKEE (reference sequence). The CDR3 spans 12 residues. V was shortened by 1 base and J by 9 bases, with 10 bases between the two germline ends. The CDR3 nucleotides read TGTGCCAGCAGCTTGAGGGGCTGGGCCCAGTACTTC. Its protein product is CASSLRGWAQYF.

The chain carries TRBV27 and TRBJ2-7, with 8 bases matching TRBD2. V lost 3 bases and J lost 0; bases outside the gene matches: 4. This CDR3 is 15 amino acids long. The germline V gene encodes CDR1 MNHEY and CDR2 SMNVEV (reference sequence). CDR3 sequence: CASSLSGGTSYEQYF. The CDR3 nucleotides are TGTGCCAGCAGTTTGTCGGGGGGGACCTCCTACGAGCAGTACTTC.

This chain joins TRBV27 and TRBJ2-7; 8 bases line up with TRBD1. The CDR3 covers 15 residues. With 6 bases clipped from V and 3 bases from J, the junction kept 10 bases outside the gene matches. Germline assignment: CDR1 MNHEY and CDR2 SMNVEV (reference sequence). The DNA for the CDR3 is TGTGCCAGCAGACTCGCAGGGGGCTCCAACTACGAGCAGTACTTC. Protein product: CASRLAGGSNYEQYF.

CDR3 sequence: CASSQSWGTGNENTIYF. The CDR3 DNA follows: TGCGCCAGCAGCCAGAGTTGGGGGACAGGGAATGAAAACACCATATATTTT. The V and J genes are TRBV4-1 and TRBJ1-3; 9 nucleotides match TRBD1. The V and J ends lost 3 bases and 6 bases, in that order; junction bases with no gene match: 12. The germline gives CDR1 MGHRA, CDR2 YSYEKL. The CDR3 contains 17 residues.

This clone was picked up a small number of times. This chain joins TRBV4-3 and TRBJ2-1; TRBD2 matches at 9 bases. The CDR3 consists of 17 residues. CDR1 is LGHNA, CDR2 YSLEER, per germline. J lost 8 bases, V lost 1 base, and 12 bases had no gene match. Written as DNA, the CDR3 is TGCGCCAGCAGCCAAGTCGTGGTGTCTAGCGGGATTGATGAGCAGTTCTTC. This gives the protein CASSQVVVSSGIDEQFF.

The CDR3 loop reads CASSVMTGTPNTEAFF. The CDR3 coding sequence is TGTGCCAGCAGTGTTATGACCGGGACACCTAACACTGAAGCTTTCTTT. This chain connects TRBV6-1 to TRBJ1-1; tentatively, D is TRBD1 (6 bases). Between the trimmed V and J ends, which lost 4 bases and 2 bases, there was a span of 17 bases. Germline V lookup: CDR1 MNHNS, CDR2 SASEGT. This CDR3 has 16 amino acids.

CDR3: CASSVGERTGTLDYGYTF. CDR3 coding DNA: TGTGCCAGCAGCGTAGGCGAGAGGACAGGGACTTTAGACTATGGCTACACCTTC. The V call is TRBV9, the J call TRBJ1-2, with 8 bases aligning to TRBD1. Germline CDR1 reads SGDLS; CDR2 reads YYNGEE. Unmatched junction bases numbered 13, after V lost 0 bases and J lost 3 bases. This CDR3 is built from 18 residues.

This sequence joins TRBV5-1 and TRBJ2-7; 12 bases fit TRBD2. Trimming removed 1 base from V and 4 bases from J; junction bases left unmatched: 0. The CDR3 has 14 amino acids. Germline CDR1 reads SGHRS; CDR2 reads YFSETQ. The CDR3 region is CASSLTSGGYEQYF. DNA of the CDR3: TGCGCCAGCAGCTTGACTAGCGGGGGGTACGAGCAGTACTTC.

This rearrangement joins TRBV6-5 to TRBJ2-4, with 7 bases identical to TRBD2. V lost 6 bases to trimming and J lost 7 bases; unmatched junction nucleotides: 6. Looked up from germline, CDR1 is MNHEY and CDR2 is SVGAGI. This CDR3 is 13 amino acids long. CDR3 coding DNA: TGTGCCAGCAGAACTAGCGCGGGGAACATTCAGTACTTC. Its protein product is CASRTSAGNIQYF.

This clone was observed a few times. The rearrangement uses TRBV7-9 and TRBJ1-1; 9 bases line up with TRBD1. The ends lost 10 bases at V and 4 bases at J; junction bases unmatched: 16. CDR1 is SEHNR and CDR2 is FQNEAQ in the germline V gene (reference sequence). The CDR3 has 16 amino acids. As DNA, the CDR3 is TGTGCCACCTTTCGACAGGGGGAGGGAGTACTCACTGAAGCTTTCTTT. This sequence encodes CATFRQGEGVLTEAFF.

The chain has TRBV21-1 and TRBJ2-7; TRBD2, the table's D call, lacks a check against the DNA. TRBV21-1 is noted as a pseudogene. CDR3 length equals 17 residues. The CDR3 nucleotides read TGTGCCAGCAGCCCTCCTCAAAGGAGTTTTTTCTCCTACGAGCAGTACTTC. Its protein product is CASSPPQRSFFSYEQYF.

The chain recombines TRBV4-2 with TRBJ2-3; TRBD2 agrees at 12 bases. Trimming cost V 0 bases and J 4 bases; bases outside gene matches: 2. Per germline, CDR1 LGHNA and CDR2 YNFKEQ. This CDR3 has 16 amino acids. The CDR3 region is CASSQDGLAGPDTQYF. For the CDR3, the DNA is TGTGCCAGCAGCCAAGATGGACTAGCGGGGCCAGATACGCAGTATTTT.

The CDR3 loop is CASSPGQGEYEQYF. The CDR3 region has the DNA TGTGCCAGCAGCCCCGGACAGGGGGAATACGAGCAGTACTTC. The rearrangement uses TRBV7-7 and TRBJ2-7; 10 bases are shared with TRBD1. There are 14 residues in the CDR3. Germline CDR1 is SSHAT and CDR2 is FNYEAQ (reference sequence). Trimming at V came to 5 bases and at J to 4 bases, leaving 5 bases not matched to a gene.

This clone appeared a single time. The V and J genes are TRBV28 and TRBJ2-7; D possibly corresponds to TRBD2 (5 bases). CDR1 and CDR2 from the germline V gene are MDHEN and SYDVKM. V was pared by 3 bases and J by 8 bases, with 23 bases between. The length of the CDR3 is 16 residues. The CDR3 bases are TGTGCCAGCAGTTTGTCTACGTTGGGGAGCTTCGGCCAGCAGTACTTC. Residues: CASSLSTLGSFGQQYF.